This TCR beta chain was retrieved from a study of response to subunit inactivated influenza vaccine. Overall study findings and caveats: It was the authors' suggestion that each seasonal influenza vaccination recruits few new T cells.

TCRdb recomputed calls from the RT-PCR reads with MiXCR, one row per CDR3 protein. Here the sample spans 450,000 to 600,000 distinct CDR3 sequences, 16% being singletons. This clonotype has a handful of counts. Its matching antigen is unknown. Source: CD4+ T cells sorted from PBMCs, taken less than 30 months after vaccination. The receptor's source is a man aged 50-75 years who received an inactivated influenza vaccine.

The CDR3 here is CSVRSSGSNYEQFF. DNA for the CDR3: TGCAGCGTTCGGTCTAGCGGGAGTAACTATGAGCAGTTCTTC. The chain has TRBV29-1 and TRBJ2-1; TRBD2 agrees at 10 bases. With V trimmed by 5 bases and J by 8 bases, 9 bases remained unmatched. Germline V CDR1 and CDR2: SQVTM, ANQGSEA. The CDR3 is made up of 14 amino acids.